The rows below give T cell receptor beta chains drawn from one sample of a study of cytomegalovirus exposure and HLA in healthy donors. Generated by immunoSEQ multiplex PCR, the TCRdb table keeps only in-frame clones and is missing some. The sample has roughly 150,000 clones, roughly 91% seen once. The source material was PBMCs. These receptors all stem from a woman aged 18-30 years in good health and CMV-seropositive. Each CDR3 is given with its conserved first and last residue.

J gene,V gene,CDR3 protein
TRBJ2-6,TRBV7-9,CASSLAAGVGANVLTF
TRBJ2-1,TRBV4-1,CASIRDSLAGPSSYNEQFF
TRBJ2-5,TRBV27,CASSFNQETQYF
TRBJ2-5,TRBV7-3,CASSSGRGETQYF
TRBJ2-2,TRBV30,CAWGRHSLGEHTGELFF
TRBJ1-4,TRBV27,CASSSLARGEKLFF
TRBJ2-7,TRBV30,CAWTPGLATHEQYF
TRBJ2-7,TRBV5-4,CASSFRDRGGYEQYF
TRBJ2-7,TRBV28,CASSITRETYEQYF
TRBJ2-6,TRBV19,CASLRSLQVFSGANVLTF
TRBJ1-2,TRBV30,CAWSKNEIYGYTF
TRBJ2-5,TRBV27,CASRLQEGSQETQYF
TRBJ1-5,TRBV6-6,CASSYYSGNQPQHF
TRBJ2-3,TRBV2,CASSEFVQSTDTQYF
TRBJ2-2,TRBV15,CATSSLRGTGELFF
TRBJ2-1,TRBV4-2,CASSQATRGTSENEQFF
TRBJ2-7,TRBV4-2,CASSQERSGRAEQYF
TRBJ1-2,TRBV28,CASSLGTGNYGYTF
TRBJ1-5,TRBV6-5,CASRKTGNSNQPQHF
TRBJ2-7,TRBV5-1,CASSLTILYEQYF
TRBJ2-3,TRBV10-1,CASMEREGHHTQYF
TRBJ2-1,TRBV19,CASSIRGAGVDNEQFF
TRBJ2-1,TRBV4-1,CASSQEHGRARDNEQFF
TRBJ2-7,TRBV6-5,CASQSGGGEQYF
TRBJ1-5,TRBV2,CASKLGGSGNQPQHF
TRBJ2-5,TRBV28,CASSLGTDQETQYF
TRBJ2-7,TRBV7-8,CASSARPGLAYEQYF
TRBJ2-3,TRBV5-1,CASSLTTSASTDTQYF
TRBJ1-3,TRBV28,CASSLIVGLASGNTIYF
TRBJ2-3,TRBV11-3,CASSLVLAAATDTQYF
TRBJ2-7,TRBV6-6,CASRSGAAYEQYF
TRBJ2-7,TRBV29-1,CSVELNSYEQYF
TRBJ2-2,TRBV7-2,CASSPALGLADTGELFF
TRBJ1-1,TRBV14,CASSLAVNTEAFF
TRBJ2-7,TRBV7-2,CASSSSGGPQYEQYF
TRBJ2-2,TRBV11-3,CATGLAGATGELFF
TRBJ2-7,TRBV2,CASRAGTSGYEQYF
TRBJ2-5,TRBV11-3,CASSLDNRMETQYF
TRBJ2-2,TRBV7-3,CASSRGLASTGELFF
TRBJ2-1,TRBV28,CASSLLAGVVFF
TRBJ2-1,TRBV7-8,CASSSSGTASDEQFF
TRBJ1-2,TRBV7-9,CASSSQGVFGYTF
TRBJ2-2,TRBV11-2,CASSPRGGDTGELFF
TRBJ2-3,TRBV5-4,CASSLGLAGGRDTQYF
TRBJ2-7,TRBV27,CASSWGQGSSYEQYF
TRBJ2-3,TRBV29-1,CSVAGLAGGTDTQYF